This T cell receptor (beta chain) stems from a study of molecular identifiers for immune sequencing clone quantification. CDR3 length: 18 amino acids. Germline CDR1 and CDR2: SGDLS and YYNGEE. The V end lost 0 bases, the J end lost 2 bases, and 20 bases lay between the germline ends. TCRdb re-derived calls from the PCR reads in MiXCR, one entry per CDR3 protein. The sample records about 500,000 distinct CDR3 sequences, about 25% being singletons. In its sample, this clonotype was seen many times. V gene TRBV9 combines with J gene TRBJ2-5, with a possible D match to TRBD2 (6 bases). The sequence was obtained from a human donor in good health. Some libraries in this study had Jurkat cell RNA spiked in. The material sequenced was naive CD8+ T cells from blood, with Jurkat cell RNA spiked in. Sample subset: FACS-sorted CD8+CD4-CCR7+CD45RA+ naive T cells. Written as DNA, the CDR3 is TGTGCCAGCAGCGTAGAAGGGAGGAGGGAATATCGGCAAGAGACCCAGTACTTC. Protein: CASSVEGRREYRQETQYF.